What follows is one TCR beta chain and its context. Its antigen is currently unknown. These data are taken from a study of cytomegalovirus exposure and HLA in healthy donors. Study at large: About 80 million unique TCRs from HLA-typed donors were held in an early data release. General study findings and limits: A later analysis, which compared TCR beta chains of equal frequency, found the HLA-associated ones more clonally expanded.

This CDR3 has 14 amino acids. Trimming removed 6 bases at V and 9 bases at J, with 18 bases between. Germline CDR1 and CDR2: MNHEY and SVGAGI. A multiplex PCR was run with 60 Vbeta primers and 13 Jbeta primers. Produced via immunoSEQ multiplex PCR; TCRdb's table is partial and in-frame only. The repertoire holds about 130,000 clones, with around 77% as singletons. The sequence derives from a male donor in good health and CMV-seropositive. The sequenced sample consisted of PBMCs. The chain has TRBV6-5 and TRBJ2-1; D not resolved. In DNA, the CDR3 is TGTGCCAGCAGCCTCCTAAACGTGGGCAGTGAGCAGTTCTTC. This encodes CASSLLNVGSEQFF.